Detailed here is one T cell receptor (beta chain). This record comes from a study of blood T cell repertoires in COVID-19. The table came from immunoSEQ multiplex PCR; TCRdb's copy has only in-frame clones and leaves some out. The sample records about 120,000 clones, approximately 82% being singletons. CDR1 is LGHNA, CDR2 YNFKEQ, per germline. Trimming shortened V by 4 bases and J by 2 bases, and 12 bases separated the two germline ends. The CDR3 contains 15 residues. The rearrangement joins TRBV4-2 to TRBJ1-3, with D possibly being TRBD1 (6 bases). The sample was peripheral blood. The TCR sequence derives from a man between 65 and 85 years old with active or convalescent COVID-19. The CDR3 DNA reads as TGTGCCAGCAGCCTAGGGGGGGCGACTGGAAACACCATATATTTT. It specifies CASSLGGATGNTIYF.